A single sample is the source of the 30 T cell receptor beta chains below, sequenced in a study of shared clonotypes between healthy human individuals. CD8 cells regarded as naive lacked CD45RO, were positively chosen for CCR7, and omitted terminally differentiated effector memory CD45RA+ cells. Some clones are missing from TCRdb's copy, which holds only in-frame ones; the method was immunoSEQ multiplex PCR. Here the sample spans around 610,000 clones, approximately 96% being singletons. Sequencing was performed on naive CD8+ T cells sorted from blood. The receptors originated from a woman aged 30 to 39 in good health.

The rearrangement joins TRBV28 to TRBJ1-3; D is ambiguous. This CDR3 has 14 amino acids. Trimming stripped 1 base from V and 6 bases from J, with 10 bases between. Germline V gene sequence: CDR1 MDHEN, CDR2 SYDVKM. The CDR3 spells CASSLFGSVNTIYF. CDR3 DNA: TGTGCCAGCAGTTTATTTGGGTCCGTAAACACCATATATTTT.

This chain uses TRBV7-7 with TRBJ2-5, with 14 bases aligning to TRBD2. This CDR3 is 17 amino acids long. V lost 5 bases, J lost 5 bases, and 10 bases stayed unmatched. Germline loops: CDR1 SSHAT, CDR2 FNYEAQ (reference sequence). In DNA, the CDR3 is TGTGCCAGCAGCACCTTCGGGACTAGCGGGAGCGGTGAGACCCAGTACTTC. Translation: CASSTFGTSGSGETQYF.

This clone appeared once. V gene TRBV28 combines with J gene TRBJ2-1, with D perhaps being TRBD1 or TRBD2 (5 bases each). Looked up from germline, CDR1 is MDHEN and CDR2 is SYDVKM. The CDR3 runs 17 residues. V lost 5 bases and J 1 base, leaving 18 bases between the germline ends. CDR3 DNA sequence: TGTGCCAGCAGTCCTCCCACCGGGACCTCTTCCTACAATGAGCAGTTCTTC. Protein: CASSPPTGTSSYNEQFF. The entire variable domain, with the rest obtained from reference TRBV28 and TRBJ2-1, is as follows: DVKVTQSSRYLVKRTGEKVFLECVQDMDHENMFWYRQDPGLGLRLIYFSYDVKMKEKGDIPEGYSVSREKKERFSLILESASTNQTSMYLCASSPPTGTSSYNEQFFGPGTRLTVL.

V is TRBV6-5 and J is TRBJ2-1; TRBD1 matches 8 bases. The CDR3 sequence is 14 residues long. The V and J ends lost 6 bases and 4 bases, in that order; junction bases with no gene match: 5. CDR1 MNHEY and CDR2 SVGAGI come from the germline V gene. CDR3 DNA: TGTGCCAGCAGGGGGTGGACAGGGTACAATGAGCAGTTCTTC. It translates to CASRGWTGYNEQFF.

The chain carries TRBV7-9 and TRBJ2-2; tentatively, D is TRBD1 (5 bases). From germline, CDR1 is SEHNR and CDR2 FQNEAQ (reference sequence). The CDR3 runs 13 residues. The ends were cut back, 1 base at V and 6 bases at J, with 6 bases in the middle. The CDR3 bases are TGTGCCAGCAGCTTAGAAGGGGCCGGGGAGCTGTTTTTT. It yields the protein CASSLEGAGELFF. Supplemented by reference TRBV7-9 and TRBJ2-2, the full variable domain reads DTGVSQNPRHKITKRGQNVTFRCDPISEHNRLYWYRQTLGQGPEFLTYFQNEAQLEKSRLLSDRFSAERPKGSFSTLEIQRTEQGDSAMYLCASSLEGAGELFFGEGSRLTVL.

This chain uses TRBV6-5 with TRBJ1-1, with 10 bases matching TRBD1. This CDR3 is built from 14 residues. Germline V gene lookup returns CDR1 MNHEY and CDR2 SVGAGI. The V gene end was trimmed by 6 bases and the J gene end by 8 bases; junction bases not matched to a gene: 9. The CDR3, as DNA: TGTGCCAGCAGCCGTACTGGACAGGGGGAGGAAGCTTTCTTT. Translating it yields CASSRTGQGEEAFF.

This chain joins TRBV6-5 and TRBJ2-7; D is perhaps TRBD1 (5 bases). The CDR3 covers 13 residues. V shed 0 bases and J shed 2 bases, with 5 bases lying between them. CDR1 and CDR2 (germline): MNHEY, SVGAGI. In DNA form, the CDR3 reads TGTGCCAGCAGTTACTCCAGGGCCTACGAGCAGTACTTC. Translation: CASSYSRAYEQYF.

The V call is TRBV28, the J call TRBJ1-1; 7 nucleotides line up with TRBD1. The CDR3 sequence is 14 residues long. V lost 5 bases and J lost 4; bases outside the gene matches: 7. Germline V gives CDR1 MDHEN, CDR2 SYDVKM. CDR3 nucleotides: TGTGCCAGCAGTGTGACAGGGCAGAGCACTGAAGCTTTCTTT. Its translation: CASSVTGQSTEAFF.

The chain is built from TRBV7-9 and TRBJ1-1, with no clear D. There are 14 residues in the CDR3. Germline V gene sequence: CDR1 SEHNR, CDR2 FQNEAQ (reference sequence). Trimming pared 2 bases from V and 2 bases from J, leaving 9 bases between. The DNA for the CDR3 is TGTGCCAGCAGCTTACTCCCCCCAAACACTGAAGCTTTCTTT. The encoded protein is CASSLLPPNTEAFF.

This chain joins TRBV5-6 and TRBJ2-2; D ambiguous. The CDR3 is 15 amino acids. Germline-derived CDR1 and CDR2 are SGHDT and YYEEEE. V was trimmed by 4 bases and J by 4 bases, leaving 14 bases between them. Written as DNA, the CDR3 is TGTGCCAGCAGCCCTCCCTTTCCGGGCACCGGGGAGCTGTTTTTT. It encodes CASSPPFPGTGELFF.

This chain joins TRBV5-1 and TRBJ2-7; TRBD1 aligns across 8 bases. CDR1 and CDR2 from the germline V gene are SGHRS and YFSETQ. J gave up 5 bases and V 0 bases, and 10 bases lay outside the gene matches. The CDR3 has 16 residues. The CDR3 loop reads CASSLAWWQGANEQYF. The CDR3 bases are TGCGCCAGCAGCTTGGCCTGGTGGCAGGGGGCAAACGAGCAGTACTTC.

V and J are TRBV19 and TRBJ2-7; 7 bases line up with TRBD2. With V trimmed by 6 bases and J by 10 bases, 12 bases remained unmatched. CDR3 size: 13 residues. CDR1 and CDR2 (germline): LNHDA, SQIVND (reference sequence). As DNA, the CDR3 is TGTGCCAGTAGCTCCCCGGGAGGCTACTATCAGTACTTC. Translated: CASSSPGGYYQYF.

Remarks on this clone: Other DNA sequences in this sample translate to the same CDR3. The genes are TRBV5-6 and TRBJ1-1; D is undetermined. Germline values: CDR1 SGHDT, CDR2 YYEEEE. Trimming took off 3 bases at V and 4 bases at J, with 16 bases between the two ends. The CDR3 runs 15 residues. The CDR3 reads CASSSPGEGGTEAFF. Written as DNA, the CDR3 is TGTGCCAGCAGCTCCCCCGGCGAGGGTGGCACTGAAGCTTTCTTT.

This clone was observed once. The CDR3 bases are TGTGCCAGCAGTGTTGGACAGGGGGCGCTTCAAGAGCAGTACTTC. This gives the protein CASSVGQGALQEQYF. V usage is TRBV28 and J usage is TRBJ2-7; 11 bases are shared with TRBD1. The CDR3 has 15 residues. The V gene's germline CDR1 is MDHEN and CDR2 SYDVKM. V lost 5 bases and J lost 7; bases outside the gene matches: 10.

CDR3 coding DNA: TGCGCCAGCAGCTCGCGAATAGACTCCTACGAGCAGTACTTC. It translates to CASSSRIDSYEQYF. V gene TRBV4-1 combines with J gene TRBJ2-7; no clear D gene. CDR1 MGHRA and CDR2 YSYEKL come from the germline V gene. The CDR3 is made up of 14 amino acids. V lost 5 bases and J 0 bases, leaving 11 bases between the germline ends.

Concerning this clone: The sample carries other DNA sequences with the same CDR3. This CDR3 is CASSQVRTDTQYF. For the CDR3, the DNA is TGCGCCAGCAGCCAAGTTAGGACAGATACGCAGTATTTT. This chain links TRBV4-1 with TRBJ2-3; D gene ambiguous. The CDR3 has 13 amino acids. CDR1 MGHRA and CDR2 YSYEKL come from the germline V gene. The V end lost 1 base, the J end lost 3 bases, and 5 bases lay between the germline ends.

This chain uses TRBV27 with TRBJ1-1; D not resolved. Trimming shortened V by 7 bases and J by 1 base, and 13 bases separated the two germline ends. The V gene's germline CDR1 is MNHEY and CDR2 SMNVEV (reference sequence). The CDR3 consists of 14 residues. CDR3 nucleotide sequence: TGTGCCAGCACTCCAATCGATCGGAACACTGAAGCTTTCTTT. Encoded protein: CASTPIDRNTEAFF.

This chain links TRBV5-5 with TRBJ2-7, with 13 positions matching TRBD2. V shed 3 bases, J shed 6 bases, and the junction held 6 bases outside the gene matches. Germline V gene sequence: CDR1 SGHKS, CDR2 YYEKEE (reference sequence). This CDR3 region has 15 residues. In DNA, the CDR3 is TGTGCCAGCAGCTCAAGACTAGCGGGAGGCGGCGAGCAGTACTTC. This codes for CASSSRLAGGGEQYF.

This sequence joins TRBV19 and TRBJ2-7; 8 bases line up with TRBD1. CDR1 is LNHDA, CDR2 SQIVND, per germline (reference sequence). The CDR3 has 14 residues. Losses at the gene ends were 3 bases for V and 4 bases for J; bases not matched to a gene: 5. CDR3 amino acids: CASSMGGQVYEQYF. For the CDR3, the DNA is TGTGCCAGTAGTATGGGGGGACAGGTGTACGAGCAGTACTTC.

The rearrangement uses TRBV28 and TRBJ2-7; TRBD2 is a possible D gene (6 bases). Trimming removed 6 bases from V and 6 bases from J, with 18 bases in between. This CDR3 is built from 14 residues. CDR1 MDHEN and CDR2 SYDVKM come from the germline V gene. The CDR3 spells CASSSRQTRAEQYF. The CDR3 nucleotides read TGTGCCAGCAGCTCTCGACAGACTAGGGCCGAGCAGTACTTC.

This chain links TRBV21-1 with TRBJ2-3. TRBV21-1 is annotated as a pseudogene. The CDR3 totals 9 residues. CDR3 region: CASSGTQYF. In DNA form, the CDR3 reads TGTGCCAGCAGCGGTACGCAGTATTTT.

The chain recombines TRBV29-1 with TRBJ2-1; D might be TRBD2 (6 bases). The CDR3 covers 17 residues. The V end lost 1 base, the J end lost 0 bases, and 16 bases lay between the germline ends. Germline CDR1 and CDR2: SQVTM and ANQGSEA. The CDR3 coding sequence is TGCAGCGTTGAAGGGAGTGAGCGGGCAAGCTCCTACAATGAGCAGTTCTTC. Its translation: CSVEGSERASSYNEQFF.

With regard to this clone: The same CDR3 also results from other DNA sequences found in this sample. The chain combines TRBV4-1 with TRBJ2-7, with 10 bases aligning to TRBD2. From germline, CDR1 is MGHRA and CDR2 YSYEKL. The V segment lost 1 base and the J segment 0 bases; nucleotides outside the gene matches: 3. The CDR3 spans 16 residues. For the CDR3, the DNA is TGCGCCAGCAGCCAAGTGGCTAGCGGGAGCTCCTACGAGCAGTACTTC. It codes for CASSQVASGSSYEQYF.

In its sample, this clone was seen once. This chain joins TRBV28 and TRBJ1-4, with 9 positions matching TRBD1. Germline CDR1 and CDR2: MDHEN and SYDVKM. The CDR3 consists of 14 residues. The V segment lost 7 bases and the J segment 7 bases; nucleotides outside the gene matches: 7. CDR3: CASTQQGAFEKLFF. CDR3 sequence (DNA): TGTGCCAGCACCCAACAGGGGGCTTTTGAAAAACTGTTTTTT.

The rearrangement uses TRBV15 and TRBJ2-2; 7 bases are shared with TRBD1. Germline assignment: CDR1 LNHNV and CDR2 YYDKDF (reference sequence). V was clipped by 0 bases and J by 0 bases; unmatched bases: 4. The CDR3 has 17 amino acids. CDR3 residues: CATSRDKDRPNTGELFF. The DNA for the CDR3 is TGTGCCACCAGCAGAGATAAGGACAGGCCGAACACCGGGGAGCTGTTTTTT.

The V and J genes are TRBV19 and TRBJ2-1; D is possibly TRBD2 (6 bases). Trimming stripped 7 bases from V and 4 bases from J, with 20 bases between. The CDR3 is 16 residues long. Germline V lookup: CDR1 LNHDA, CDR2 SQIVND (reference sequence). CDR3 in DNA: TGTGCCAGTACTGATTATAGCTCGCGGGGATACAATGAGCAGTTCTTC. This gives the protein CASTDYSSRGYNEQFF.

As for this clone: This specimen includes other DNA sequences encoding the same CDR3. For the CDR3, the DNA is TGCGCCAGCAGCCGGGACCCCAGCTCCTACAATGAGCAGTTCTTC. This gives the protein CASSRDPSSYNEQFF. The chain employs TRBV10-1 and TRBJ2-1; D might be TRBD1 or TRBD2, each matching 5 bases. The germline V gene has CDR1 WNHNN and CDR2 SYGVQD (reference sequence). The CDR3 runs 15 residues. Trimming shortened V by 6 bases and J by 0 bases, and 12 bases separated the two germline ends.

For this clone: The sample has other DNA sequences that encode this CDR3 too. The V gene is TRBV11-2, the J gene TRBJ2-1; the D is unclear. Germline CDR1 is SGHAT and CDR2 is FQNNGV. CDR3 length: 13 residues. V lost 4 bases and J 0 bases, leaving 4 bases between the germline ends. In DNA, the CDR3 is TGTGCCAGCAGCTGGGACTCCTACAATGAGCAGTTCTTC. Its translation: CASSWDSYNEQFF.

In its sample, this clone was seen once. This chain connects TRBV7-9 to TRBJ2-2; no clear D. Germline V gene lookup returns CDR1 SEHNR and CDR2 FQNEAQ (reference sequence). Trimming took off 11 bases at V and 5 bases at J, with 9 bases between the two ends. The CDR3 is made up of 11 amino acids. This CDR3 is CAPLPTGELFF. The CDR3 DNA reads TGTGCCCCCTTGCCAACCGGGGAGCTGTTTTTT.

V usage is TRBV6-5 and J usage is TRBJ2-1; D is perhaps TRBD1 or TRBD2 (6 bases each). The CDR3 has 15 residues. Germline V gives CDR1 MNHEY, CDR2 SVGAGI. The V and J ends lost 0 bases and 7 bases respectively, with 13 bases between them. In DNA, the CDR3 is TGTGCCAGCAGTTACTCGAGGGGGGTCGGGAATGAGCAGTTCTTC. Its translation: CASSYSRGVGNEQFF.